Given below is one T cell receptor beta chain in context. Its antigen is undetermined. CDR3 length: 13 amino acids. After removal of 3 bases from V and 5 bases from J, the junction contained 0 bases not matched to a gene. The germline V gene encodes CDR1 KGHSH and CDR2 LQKENI. Relapses following autologous stem cell transplantation were seen in all patients, with brentuximab vedotin exposure varying. Clones were sequenced by immunoSEQ multiplex PCR, and TCRdb holds only the in-frame ones, with some missing. The table lists under 40,000 clones, 76% of them singletons, with 16% in the top ten. This sample was included in a study of PD-1 blockade in classical Hodgkin lymphoma. Study-level results: Newly diagnosed patients had baseline TCR diversity that was reportedly lower than that of healthy donors. Repertoire difference causes, possibly disease activity or prior therapy, remain undefined. Patients starting nivolumab less than 1 year after ASCT had lower diversity and were excluded from later analyses. It was among complete responders that baseline diversity resembled that of newly diagnosed patients.

J is TRBJ2-2 and V is TRBV18; TRBD2 matches 7 bases. The receptor was isolated from a human donor with classical Hodgkin lymphoma. The source material was peripheral blood mononuclear cells (PBMCs), sampled before the second cycle of nivolumab. DNA for the CDR3: TGTGCCAGCTCACCTAGCGGGACCGGGGAGCTGTTTTTT. It is translated as CASSPSGTGELFF.